The next 9 T cell receptor beta chains were all read from a single sample in a study of blood T cell repertoires in COVID-19. TCRdb's copy holds only in-frame clones and misses some; the assay was immunoSEQ multiplex PCR. Here the sample spans 250,000 to 350,000 clones, about 85% being singletons. The sequencing input was peripheral blood. The receptors originated from a human donor with COVID-19, enrolled during active disease. The donor label of this sample is uncertain.

The rearrangement joins TRBV27 to TRBJ2-5; 8 bases agree with TRBD1. The CDR3 has 20 residues. Germline CDR1 MNHEY, CDR2 SMNVEV (reference sequence). V shed 4 bases, J shed 3 bases, and the junction held 22 bases outside the gene matches. CDR3 loop: CASSSGRGTTGGGVEETQYF. The DNA of the CDR3 is TGTGCCAGCAGTTCCGGTAGGGGGACAACAGGGGGAGGTGTGGAAGAGACCCAGTACTTC.

This clone was seen more than once but under ten times. This chain connects TRBV30 to TRBJ1-6; TRBD1 might be the D (6 bases). CDR1 and CDR2 from the germline V gene are GTSNPN and SVGIG (reference sequence). The CDR3 is made up of 14 amino acids. Between the trimmed V and J ends, which lost 0 bases and 8 bases, there was a span of 11 bases. The CDR3 sequence: CAWSVGGADSPLHF. In DNA, the CDR3 is TGTGCCTGGAGTGTCGGGGGGGCAGATTCACCCCTCCACTTT. The full variable domain, its missing parts supplied by reference TRBV30 and TRBJ1-6, is SQTIHQWPATLVQPVGSPLSLECTVEGTSNPNLYWYRQAAGRGLQLLFYSVGIGQISSEVPQNLSASRPQDRQFILSSKKLLLSDSGFYLCAWSVGGADSPLHFGNGTRLTVT.

This clone has only a few counts. A read error is likely, as this CDR3 ends without the conserved phenylalanine or tryptophan. The DNA is omitted, as the CDR3 cannot be located on it reliably, and the CDR3 follows TCRdb's listing. This chain joins TRBV28 and TRBJ1-2; TRBD1, as called in the table, went unchecked against the DNA. A total of 12 residues make up the CDR3, ends included. Germline V CDR1 and CDR2: MDHEN, SYDVKM. The CDR3 loop reads CASSLGQGSWSL.

In this sample, this clone turned up once. The genes are TRBV19 and TRBJ2-7; D may be TRBD1 (7 bases). The CDR3 contains 15 residues. Germline V lookup: CDR1 LNHDA, CDR2 SQIVND (reference sequence). V lost 8 bases and J lost 4, with 21 bases in between. As DNA, the CDR3 is TGTGCCAGTTCAAGCCGGAGGGGGCAAGGGTACGAGCAGTACTTC. It specifies CASSSRRGQGYEQYF.

The chain carries TRBV19 and TRBJ2-7; 8 nucleotides align to TRBD1. Germline V gives CDR1 LNHDA, CDR2 SQIVND (reference sequence). The CDR3 runs to 15 residues. With V trimmed by 5 bases and J by 2 bases, 8 bases remained unmatched. The CDR3 protein is CASSFSGTGTYEQYF. CDR3 nucleotide sequence: TGTGCCAGTAGTTTCTCGGGGACAGGAACCTACGAGCAGTACTTC.

The V gene is TRBV10-1, the J gene TRBJ1-2; 8 bases align to TRBD1. In germline, CDR1 is WNHNN, CDR2 SYGVQD (reference sequence). There are 15 residues in the CDR3. V lost 3 bases and J lost 4; bases outside the gene matches: 7. The CDR3 sequence: CASSDVGTGTYGYTF. CDR3 DNA sequence: TGCGCCAGCAGTGATGTAGGGACAGGAACCTATGGCTACACCTTC.

In its sample, this clone was seen once. The V call is TRBV11-3, the J call TRBJ2-1; TRBD2 matches 8 bases. Germline V gives CDR1 SGHNT, CDR2 YENEEA. V lost 0 bases to trimming and J lost 3 bases; unmatched junction nucleotides: 10. This CDR3 is built from 18 residues. The CDR3 DNA reads TGTGCCAGCAGCTTAGAGGGTAGCGGGAAGGGGAGCTACAATGAGCAGTTCTTC. This encodes CASSLEGSGKGSYNEQFF.

This clone was observed once. This sequence joins TRBV29-1 and TRBJ1-3; D ambiguous. CDR3 length: 12 residues. With 4 bases removed from V and 2 bases from J, the gap between germline ends came to 6 bases. Germline CDR1 SQVTM, CDR2 ANQGSEA. Written as DNA, the CDR3 is TGCAGCGTTGCGGTTCCTGGAAACACCATATATTTT. Protein product: CSVAVPGNTIYF. The full variable domain, rest sourced from reference TRBV29-1 and TRBJ1-3, is SAVISQKPSRDICQRGTSLTIQCQVDSQVTMMFWYRQQPGQSLTLIATANQGSEATYESGFVIDKFPISRPNLTFSTLTVSNMSPEDSSIYLCSVAVPGNTIYFGEGSWLTVV.

This clone came up many times. The chain couples TRBV3-1 (or the pseudogene TRBV3-2) to TRBJ2-7, with 8 bases matching TRBD2. J lost 3 bases, V lost 0 bases, and 7 bases had no gene match. Germline CDR1 and CDR2: LGHDT and YNNKEL (reference sequence). This CDR3 comprises 16 residues. The CDR3 here is CASSQDPGTRGYEQYF. As DNA, the CDR3 is TGTGCCAGCAGCCAAGACCCCGGGACTAGGGGCTACGAGCAGTACTTC.